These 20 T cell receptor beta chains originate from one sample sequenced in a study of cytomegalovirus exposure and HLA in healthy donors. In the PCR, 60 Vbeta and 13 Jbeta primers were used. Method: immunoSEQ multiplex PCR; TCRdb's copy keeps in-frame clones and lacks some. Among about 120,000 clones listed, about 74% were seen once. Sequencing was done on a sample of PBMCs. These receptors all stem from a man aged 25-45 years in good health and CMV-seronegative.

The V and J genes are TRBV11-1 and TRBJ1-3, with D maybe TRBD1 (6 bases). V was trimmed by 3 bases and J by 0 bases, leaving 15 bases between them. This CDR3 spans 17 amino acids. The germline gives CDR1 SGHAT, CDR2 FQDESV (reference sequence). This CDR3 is CASSFLGQIGSGNTIYF. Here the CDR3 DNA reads TGTGCCAGCAGCTTCCTTGGACAGATAGGCTCTGGAAACACCATATATTTT.

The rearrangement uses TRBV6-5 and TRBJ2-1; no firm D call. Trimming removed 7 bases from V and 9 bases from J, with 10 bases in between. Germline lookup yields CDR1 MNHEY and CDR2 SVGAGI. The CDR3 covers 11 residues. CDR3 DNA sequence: TGTGCCAGCACCAGGAACGGTGAGCAGTTCTTC. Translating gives CASTRNGEQFF.

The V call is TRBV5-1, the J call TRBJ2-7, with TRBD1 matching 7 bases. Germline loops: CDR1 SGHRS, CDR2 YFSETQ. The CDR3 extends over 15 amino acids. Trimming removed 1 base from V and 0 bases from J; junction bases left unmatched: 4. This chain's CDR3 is CASSLLSGGSYEQYF. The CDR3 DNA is TGCGCCAGCAGCTTGCTGTCAGGGGGCTCCTACGAGCAGTACTTC.

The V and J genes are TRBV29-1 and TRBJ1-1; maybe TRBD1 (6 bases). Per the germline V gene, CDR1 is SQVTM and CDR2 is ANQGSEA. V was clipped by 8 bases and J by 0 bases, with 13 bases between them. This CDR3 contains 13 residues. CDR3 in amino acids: CSWSGHMNTEAFF. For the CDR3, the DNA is TGCAGCTGGTCGGGACACATGAACACTGAAGCTTTCTTT.

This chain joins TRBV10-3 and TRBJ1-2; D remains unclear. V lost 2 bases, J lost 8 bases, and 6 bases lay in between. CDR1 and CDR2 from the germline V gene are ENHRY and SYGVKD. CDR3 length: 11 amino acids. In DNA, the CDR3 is TGTGCCATCAGTGAGGGGCGCGGCTACACCTTC. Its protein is CAISEGRGYTF.

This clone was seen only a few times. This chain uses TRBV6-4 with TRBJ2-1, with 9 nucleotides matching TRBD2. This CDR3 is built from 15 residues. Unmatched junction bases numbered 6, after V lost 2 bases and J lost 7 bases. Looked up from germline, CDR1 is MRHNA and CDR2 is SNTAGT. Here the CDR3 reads CASSDGAGGRNEQFF. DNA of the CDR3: TGTGCCAGCAGTGACGGAGCGGGGGGTAGGAATGAGCAGTTCTTC.

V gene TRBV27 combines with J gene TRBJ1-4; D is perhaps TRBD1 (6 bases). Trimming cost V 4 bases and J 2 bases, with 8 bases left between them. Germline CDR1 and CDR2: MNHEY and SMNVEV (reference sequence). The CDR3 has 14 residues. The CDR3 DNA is TGTGCCAGCAGTTCCAGGGGCACTAATGAAAAACTGTTTTTT. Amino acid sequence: CASSSRGTNEKLFF. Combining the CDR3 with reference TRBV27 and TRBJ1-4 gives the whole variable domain EAQVTQNPRYLITVTGKKLTVTCSQNMNHEYMSWYRQDPGLGLRQIYYSMNVEVTDKGDVPEGYKVSRKEKRNFPLILESPSPNQTSLYFCASSSRGTNEKLFFGSGTQLSVL.

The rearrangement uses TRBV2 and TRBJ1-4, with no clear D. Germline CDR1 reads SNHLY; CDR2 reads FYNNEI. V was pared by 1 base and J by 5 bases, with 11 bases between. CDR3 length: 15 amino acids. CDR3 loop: CASSEVLPRNEKLFF. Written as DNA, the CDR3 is TGTGCCAGCAGTGAAGTGTTACCGCGGAATGAAAAACTGTTTTTT.

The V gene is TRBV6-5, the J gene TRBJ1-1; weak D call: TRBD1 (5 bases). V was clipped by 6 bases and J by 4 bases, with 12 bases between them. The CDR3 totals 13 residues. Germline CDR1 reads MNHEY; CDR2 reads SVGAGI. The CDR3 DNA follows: TGTGCCAGCAGCCCTACCGGGGGCACTGAAGCTTTCTTT. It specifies CASSPTGGTEAFF.

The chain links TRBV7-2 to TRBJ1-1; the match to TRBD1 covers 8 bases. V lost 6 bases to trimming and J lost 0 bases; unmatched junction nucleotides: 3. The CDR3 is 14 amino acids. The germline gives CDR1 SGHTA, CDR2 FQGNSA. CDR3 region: CASRRQGLNTEAFF. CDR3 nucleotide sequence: TGTGCCAGCAGACGACAGGGGCTGAACACTGAAGCTTTCTTT.

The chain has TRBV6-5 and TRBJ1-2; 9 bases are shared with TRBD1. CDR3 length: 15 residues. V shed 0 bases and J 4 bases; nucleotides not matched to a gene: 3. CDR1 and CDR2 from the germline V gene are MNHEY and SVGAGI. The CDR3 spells CASSYSGQGGYGYTF. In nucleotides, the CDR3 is TGTGCCAGCAGTTACTCGGGACAGGGAGGCTATGGCTACACCTTC.

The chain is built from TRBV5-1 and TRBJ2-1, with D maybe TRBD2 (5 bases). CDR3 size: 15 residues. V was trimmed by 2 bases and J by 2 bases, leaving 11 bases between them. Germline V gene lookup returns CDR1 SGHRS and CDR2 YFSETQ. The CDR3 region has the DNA TGCGCCAGCAGCTTTACGGGGTCTGCCTACAATGAGCAGTTCTTC. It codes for CASSFTGSAYNEQFF.

This CDR3 reads CAISGRDTYEQYF. CDR3 bases: TGTGCCATCAGTGGCAGGGATACCTACGAGCAGTACTTC. V gene TRBV10-3 combines with J gene TRBJ2-7; a possible D gene is TRBD1 (5 bases). The CDR3 consists of 13 residues. Trimming pared 4 bases from V and 2 bases from J, leaving 9 bases between. Germline CDR1 reads ENHRY; CDR2 reads SYGVKD.

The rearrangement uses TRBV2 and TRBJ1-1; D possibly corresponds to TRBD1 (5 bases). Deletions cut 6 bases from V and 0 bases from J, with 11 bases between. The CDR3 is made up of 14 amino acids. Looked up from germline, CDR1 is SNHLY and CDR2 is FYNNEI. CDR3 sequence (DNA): TGTGCCAGCAGCGTCCAAGGGGTGAACACTGAAGCTTTCTTT. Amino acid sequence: CASSVQGVNTEAFF.

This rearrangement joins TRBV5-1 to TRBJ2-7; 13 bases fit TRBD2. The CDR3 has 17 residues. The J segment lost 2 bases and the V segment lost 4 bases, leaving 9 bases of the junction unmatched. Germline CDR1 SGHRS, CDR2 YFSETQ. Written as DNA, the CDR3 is TGCGCCAGCAGCCCGGGACTAGCGGGATTAACCCCCTACGAGCAGTACTTC. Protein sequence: CASSPGLAGLTPYEQYF.

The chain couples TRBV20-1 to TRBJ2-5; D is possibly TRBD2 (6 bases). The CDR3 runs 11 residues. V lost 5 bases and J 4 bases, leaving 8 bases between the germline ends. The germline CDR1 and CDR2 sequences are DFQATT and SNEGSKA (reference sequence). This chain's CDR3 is CSAGLIETQYF. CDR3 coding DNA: TGCAGTGCTGGACTAATAGAGACCCAGTACTTC.

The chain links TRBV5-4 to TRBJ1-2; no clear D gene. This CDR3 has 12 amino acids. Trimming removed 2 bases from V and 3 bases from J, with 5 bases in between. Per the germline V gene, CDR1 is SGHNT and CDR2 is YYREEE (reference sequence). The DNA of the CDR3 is TGTGCCAGCAGCTTTTCCGACTATGGCTACACCTTC. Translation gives CASSFSDYGYTF.

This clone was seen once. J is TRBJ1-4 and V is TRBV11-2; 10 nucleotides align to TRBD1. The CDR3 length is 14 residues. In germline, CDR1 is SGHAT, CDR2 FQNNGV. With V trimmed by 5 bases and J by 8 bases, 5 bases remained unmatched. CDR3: CASSPGQGNEKLFF. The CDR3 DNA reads TGTGCCAGCAGCCCGGGACAGGGGAACGAAAAACTGTTTTTT.

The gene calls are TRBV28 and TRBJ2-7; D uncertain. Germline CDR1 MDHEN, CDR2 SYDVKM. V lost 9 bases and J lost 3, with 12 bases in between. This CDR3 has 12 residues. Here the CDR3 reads CASSDQRYEQYF. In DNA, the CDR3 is TGTGCCAGTTCAGATCAGCGCTACGAGCAGTACTTC. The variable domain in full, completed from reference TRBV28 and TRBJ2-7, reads DVKVTQSSRYLVKRTGEKVFLECVQDMDHENMFWYRQDPGLGLRLIYFSYDVKMKEKGDIPEGYSVSREKKERFSLILESASTNQTSMYLCASSDQRYEQYFGPGTRLTVT.

CDR3 loop: CASSLYQVGPGNTIYF. CDR3 nucleotide sequence: TGTGCCAGTAGTCTCTATCAGGTGGGGCCCGGAAACACCATATATTTT. The V call is TRBV19, the J call TRBJ1-3; D is possibly TRBD1 (5 bases). From germline, CDR1 is LNHDA and CDR2 SQIVND (reference sequence). Trimming left V 5 bases short and J 4 bases short, with 18 bases between. The CDR3 spans 16 residues.